A single sample gave rise to the 5 T cell receptor beta chains below, sequenced in a study of T-cell reconstitution after alpha-beta-depleted transplantation in children. It was with unique molecular identifiers that the TCRbeta library was prepared. Each CDR3 protein is one row after TCRdb ran MiXCR on the PCR reads. The sample records 300,000 to 400,000 distinct CDR3 sequences, around 25% being singletons. This sample comprised PBMCs, mostly from graft donor cells, obtained 180 days after TCRalphabeta/CD19-depleted stem cell transplant. Source of these receptors: a male patient aged 10 to 17 who had a stem cell transplant for acute lymphoblastic leukemia, so the T cells may come from the graft donor.

This clonotype was counted between two and nine times. The rearrangement uses TRBV20-1 and TRBJ2-2, with D perhaps matching TRBD1 or TRBD2 (5 bases each). Germline-derived CDR1 and CDR2 are DFQATT and SNEGSKA (reference sequence). This CDR3 region has 12 residues. V lost 4 bases and J 6 bases, leaving 9 bases between the germline ends. CDR3 nucleotide sequence: TGCAGTGCTAAGAGGGGTCCCGGGGAGCTGTTTTTT. It specifies CSAKRGPGELFF.

The CDR3 region is CASSSAGTGQYEQYF. In DNA, the CDR3 is TGTGCCAGCAGTTCCGCCGGGACAGGGCAGTACGAGCAGTACTTC. V gene TRBV28 combines with J gene TRBJ2-7; TRBD1 matches 9 bases. V was clipped by 4 bases and J by 4 bases; unmatched bases: 8. The CDR3 consists of 15 residues. CDR1 is MDHEN, CDR2 SYDVKM, per germline.

This sequence joins TRBV5-1 and TRBJ2-1; the D gene is possibly TRBD1 (6 bases). Germline loops: CDR1 SGHRS, CDR2 YFSETQ. V lost 0 bases and J 7 bases, leaving 8 bases between the germline ends. CDR3 length: 13 amino acids. CDR3 sequence: CASSLDRENEQFF. The CDR3 DNA follows: TGCGCCAGCAGCTTGGACAGGGAGAATGAGCAGTTCTTC. Filled out from reference TRBV5-1 and TRBJ2-1, the complete variable domain reads KAGVTQTPRYLIKTRGQQVTLSCSPISGHRSVSWYQQTPGQGLQFLFEYFSETQRNKGNFPGRFSGRQFSNSRSEMNVSTLELGDSALYLCASSLDRENEQFFGPGTRLTVL.

This clonotype occurred many times. The chain is built from TRBV5-5 and TRBJ2-5; 9 nucleotides align to TRBD2. J lost 0 bases, V lost 1 base, and 10 bases had no gene match. This CDR3 spans 18 amino acids. In germline, CDR1 is SGHKS, CDR2 YYEKEE (reference sequence). CDR3 nucleotide sequence: TGTGCCAGCAGCTTGACCCCAAGACTAGCGGACAACCAAGAGACCCAGTACTTC. Translated, it gives CASSLTPRLADNQETQYF.

V gene TRBV4-1 combines with J gene TRBJ2-7; TRBD2 is a possible D gene (6 bases). The CDR3 contains 17 residues. Per the germline V gene, CDR1 is MGHRA and CDR2 is YSYEKL. Trimming shortened V by 1 base and J by 4 bases, and 20 bases separated the two germline ends. CDR3 sequence (DNA): TGCGCCAGCAGCCAAGTGGGACTCGTGACTACCTTATACGAGCAGTACTTC. It encodes CASSQVGLVTTLYEQYF.